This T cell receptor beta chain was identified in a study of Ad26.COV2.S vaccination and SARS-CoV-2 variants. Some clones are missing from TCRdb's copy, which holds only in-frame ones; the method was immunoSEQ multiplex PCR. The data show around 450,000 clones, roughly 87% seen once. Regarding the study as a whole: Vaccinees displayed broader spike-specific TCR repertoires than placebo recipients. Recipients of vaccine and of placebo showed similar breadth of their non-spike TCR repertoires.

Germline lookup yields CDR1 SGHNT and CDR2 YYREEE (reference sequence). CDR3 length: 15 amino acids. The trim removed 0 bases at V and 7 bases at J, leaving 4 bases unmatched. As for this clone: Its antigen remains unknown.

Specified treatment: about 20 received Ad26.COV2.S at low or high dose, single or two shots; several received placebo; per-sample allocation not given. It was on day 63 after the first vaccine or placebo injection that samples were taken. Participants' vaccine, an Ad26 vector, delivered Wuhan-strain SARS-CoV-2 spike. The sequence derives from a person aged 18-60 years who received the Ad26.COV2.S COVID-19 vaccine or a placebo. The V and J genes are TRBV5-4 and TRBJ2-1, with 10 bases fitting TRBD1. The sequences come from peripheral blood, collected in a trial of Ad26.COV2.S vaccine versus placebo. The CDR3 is CASSLGQGARNEQFF. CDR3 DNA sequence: TGTGCCAGCAGCTTGGGACAGGGGGCGCGGAATGAGCAGTTCTTC.